The 9 T cell receptor beta chains presented below share a single source sample, sequenced in a study of cytomegalovirus exposure and HLA in healthy donors. 60 Vbeta and 13 Jbeta primers were used in PCR. The table came from immunoSEQ multiplex PCR; TCRdb's copy has only in-frame clones and leaves some out. This sample has 85,000 to 90,000 clones, with less than 80% found just once. The specimen was PBMCs. The receptors here all came from a man under 40 in good health and CMV-seronegative.

This sequence joins TRBV25-1 and TRBJ1-1; no clear D. The CDR3 is 11 amino acids. Trimming took off 3 bases at V and 8 bases at J, with 7 bases between the two ends. Germline V gives CDR1 MGHDK, CDR2 SYGVNS. The CDR3 DNA reads as TGTGCCAGCAGTGAGCTATTAGAAGCTTTCTTT. Its translation is CASSELLEAFF.

The chain employs TRBV13 and TRBJ1-2, with 11 bases matching TRBD1. Germline V gene sequence: CDR1 PRHDT, CDR2 FYEKMQ (reference sequence). V lost 0 bases to trimming and J lost 3 bases; unmatched junction nucleotides: 6. The CDR3 is made up of 17 amino acids. CDR3 region: CASSLGARDRGDYGYTF. In DNA, the CDR3 is TGTGCCAGCAGCTTAGGAGCCCGGGACAGGGGGGACTATGGCTACACCTTC.

V and J are TRBV10-3 and TRBJ2-7; 9 bases align to TRBD2. V dropped 2 bases and J dropped 3; count of bases not matched to a gene: 14. The CDR3 is made up of 18 amino acids. Looked up from germline, CDR1 is ENHRY and CDR2 is SYGVKD. The CDR3 DNA is TGTGCCATCAGTGAGACAGGTAGGGCTAGCGGGACCTACTACGAGCAGTACTTC. Protein product: CAISETGRASGTYYEQYF.

This chain links TRBV11-2 with TRBJ2-3; TRBD2 matches 8 bases. Trimming cost V 6 bases and J 1 base; bases outside gene matches: 6. Germline V gene sequence: CDR1 SGHAT, CDR2 FQNNGV. The CDR3 loop spans 15 amino acids. CDR3 residues: CASRGLVRGTDTQYF. In nucleotides, the CDR3 is TGTGCCAGCAGGGGACTAGTTCGGGGCACAGATACGCAGTATTTT.

V is TRBV9 and J is TRBJ1-1, with D possibly TRBD1 on 5 matching bases. The CDR3 spans 15 residues. V lost 3 bases and J lost 0, with 12 bases in between. Per germline, CDR1 SGDLS and CDR2 YYNGEE. The CDR3 bases are TGTGCCAGCAGCGCTCCAACAGGTTTGAACACTGAAGCTTTCTTT. As protein: CASSAPTGLNTEAFF.

The sample holds a few counts of this clone. The chain employs TRBV27 and TRBJ2-1; no clear D. The germline CDR1 and CDR2 sequences are MNHEY and SMNVEV (reference sequence). Trimming shortened V by 1 base and J by 7 bases, and 11 bases separated the two germline ends. The CDR3 runs to 14 residues. The CDR3 sequence is CASSLLREANEQFF. The CDR3 nucleotides are TGTGCCAGCAGTTTATTACGCGAGGCGAATGAGCAGTTCTTC.

V is TRBV9 and J is TRBJ1-1; D remains ambiguous. Trimming shortened V by 0 bases and J by 6 bases, and 9 bases separated the two germline ends. The CDR3 is 13 residues long. The germline V gene has CDR1 SGDLS and CDR2 YYNGEE. CDR3 nucleotides: TGTGCCAGCAGCGTAGTAGAGGCGGCTGAAGCTTTCTTT. Its protein is CASSVVEAAEAFF.

This clone was observed a handful of times. CDR3: CASSMGRDAGYTF. In DNA, the CDR3 is TGTGCCAGTAGTATGGGCAGGGATGCTGGCTACACCTTC. The chain uses TRBV19 and TRBJ1-2, with a tentative D call TRBD1 (5 bases). Trimming pared 3 bases from V and 7 bases from J, leaving 12 bases between. The CDR3 is made up of 13 amino acids. Germline assignment: CDR1 LNHDA and CDR2 SQIVND (reference sequence).

The chain couples TRBV7-9 to TRBJ2-7, with a possible D match to TRBD2 (6 bases). Trimming removed 5 bases at V and 4 bases at J, with 18 bases between. Germline V gene data show CDR1 as SEHNR and CDR2 as FQNEAQ (reference sequence). The CDR3 has 15 residues. The CDR3 reads CASSPGELAPYEQYF. CDR3 in DNA: TGTGCCAGCAGCCCCGGGGAACTAGCCCCATACGAGCAGTACTTC.